This entry is about one TCR beta chain. As it was prepared, the TCRbeta library received unique molecular identifiers. TCRdb called the PCR reads again in MiXCR, with one record for every CDR3 protein. This table has some 550,000 distinct CDR3 sequences, 15% to 20% appearing once. This sample was included in a study of T-cell reconstitution after alpha-beta-depleted transplantation in children. V was pared by 1 base and J by 6 bases, with 7 bases between. Germline V CDR1 and CDR2: DFQATT, SNEGSKA (reference sequence). The CDR3 extends over 11 amino acids. The source material was PBMCs from the stem cell graft donor, sampled from the stem cell graft. The receptor comes from a human donor who donated a stem cell graft to a child with acute lymphoblastic leukemia. This chain joins TRBV20-1 and TRBJ2-7; possible D gene TRBD1, 5 bases. CDR3 in DNA: TGCAGTGCTAGAGGAAGGGGCGAGCAGTACTTC. Translating gives CSARGRGEQYF.